Below are 12 T cell receptor beta chains sequenced from a single sample in a study of shared clonotypes between healthy human individuals. Here immunoSEQ multiplex PCR was the method, and the copy in TCRdb shows in-frame clones only, minus some. Of a few million clones in the sample, around 90% are singletons; the top ten hold roughly 0.14%. Sequenced: naive CD4+ T cells sorted from blood. The subset here: CD45RA+ positively selected. The receptor source for this set is a man younger than 35 in good health.

This clone occurred a few times. This sample also contains other DNA sequences that code for the same CDR3. The J gene is TRBJ1-4, the V gene TRBV5-1; TRBD1 might be the D (5 bases). Trimming stripped 0 bases from V and 0 bases from J, with 6 bases between. CDR1 and CDR2 (germline): SGHRS, YFSETQ. The CDR3 has 15 residues. CDR3 sequence: CASSLVGATNEKLFF. CDR3 sequence (DNA): TGCGCCAGCAGCTTGGTAGGGGCAACTAATGAAAAACTGTTTTTT.

This sequence joins TRBV9 and TRBJ2-5; D ambiguous. Germline V gives CDR1 SGDLS, CDR2 YYNGEE. The ends were cut back, 0 bases at V and 5 bases at J, with 20 bases in the middle. The CDR3 is 17 amino acids. The CDR3 DNA follows: TGTGCCAGCAGCGTAGGGCAAACGGGCCATGGATGGGAGACCCAGTACTTC. Translating gives CASSVGQTGHGWETQYF. The whole variable domain, remainder taken from reference TRBV9 and TRBJ2-5, is DSGVTQTPKHLITATGQRVTLRCSPRSGDLSVYWYQQSLDQGLQFLIQYYNGEERAKGNILERFSAQQFPDLHSELNLSSLELGDSALYFCASSVGQTGHGWETQYFGPGTRLLVL.

This chain uses TRBV28 with TRBJ2-3; weak D call: TRBD1 (5 bases). Germline V gene data show CDR1 as MDHEN and CDR2 as SYDVKM. This CDR3 is 13 amino acids long. The ends were cut back, 5 bases at V and 4 bases at J, with 10 bases in the middle. CDR3 nucleotide sequence: TGTGCCAGCAGTGCACAGGTCCCAGATACGCAGTATTTT. This encodes CASSAQVPDTQYF.

The chain links TRBV10-3 to TRBJ2-2, with D possibly being TRBD1 or TRBD2 (6 bases each). The CDR3 runs to 19 residues. V gave up 3 bases and J gave up 0 bases, with 20 bases separating them. Per germline, CDR1 ENHRY and CDR2 SYGVKD. Written as DNA, the CDR3 is TGTGCCATCAGTGACTCTGTTGGTGGGGGGCTATCGAACACCGGGGAGCTGTTTTTT. This translates into CAISDSVGGGLSNTGELFF.

In this sample, this clone turned up a few times. This chain connects TRBV4-1 to TRBJ1-5; D possibly corresponds to TRBD1 (5 bases). V lost 1 base to trimming and J lost 2 bases, with 9 bases between them. Germline CDR1 and CDR2: MGHRA and YSYEKL. The CDR3 runs to 15 residues. The CDR3: CASSQGGGRNQPQHF. The CDR3 bases are TGCGCCAGCAGCCAAGGGGGCGGCCGCAATCAGCCCCAGCATTTT.

The chain joins TRBV30 to TRBJ1-5; D is unresolved. CDR1 and CDR2 (germline): GTSNPN, SVGIG (reference sequence). V was clipped by 0 bases and J by 5 bases, with 8 bases between them. The CDR3 has 13 residues. The CDR3 nucleotides are TGTGCCTGGAGTGTGTCGACGGATCAGCCCCAGCATTTT. This gives the protein CAWSVSTDQPQHF.

The J gene is TRBJ1-1, the V gene TRBV5-6; 7 bases match TRBD1. V lost 5 bases to trimming and J lost 4 bases; unmatched junction nucleotides: 11. The CDR3 totals 15 residues. Germline assignment: CDR1 SGHDT and CDR2 YYEEEE. The CDR3 loop reads CASSSILQGSTEAFF. CDR3 in DNA: TGTGCCAGCAGTTCGATATTACAGGGGAGCACTGAAGCTTTCTTT.

This chain connects TRBV19 to TRBJ1-5; 7 bases line up with TRBD1. CDR1 is LNHDA, CDR2 SQIVND, per germline (reference sequence). Trimming took 6 bases from V and 3 from J; bases not matched to a gene: 5. The CDR3 has 14 amino acids. The CDR3 region is CASRRDSSNQPQHF. CDR3 nucleotides: TGTGCCAGTAGGAGGGACAGTTCCAATCAGCCCCAGCATTTT. Supplemented by reference TRBV19 and TRBJ1-5, the full variable domain reads DGGITQSPKYLFRKEGQNVTLSCEQNLNHDAMYWYRQDPGQGLRLIYYSQIVNDFQKGDIAEGYSVSREKKESFPLTVTSAQKNPTAFYLCASRRDSSNQPQHFGDGTRLSIL.

In DNA form, the CDR3 reads TGTGCCTGCACCGGGACAGGGTGGCTCGCTGAAGCTTTCTTT. The encoded protein is CACTGTGWLAEAFF. The rearrangement links TRBV30 to TRBJ1-1; TRBD1 matches at 9 bases. CDR1 is GTSNPN, CDR2 SVGIG, per germline (reference sequence). The CDR3 is 14 amino acids. The V gene end was trimmed by 6 bases and the J gene end by 6 bases; junction bases not matched to a gene: 11.

The chain carries TRBV23-1 and TRBJ2-7; no firm D call. TRBV23-1 is given ORF status, its function remaining uncertain. Between the trimmed V and J ends, which lost 5 bases and 1 base, there was a span of 9 bases. The CDR3 length is 13 residues. CDR3 loop: CASSTYPSYEQYF. The DNA for the CDR3 is TGCGCCAGCAGTACGTACCCATCCTACGAGCAGTACTTC.

The chain is built from TRBV15 and TRBJ2-1, with TRBD1 matching over 10 bases. The CDR3 spans 16 residues. Trimming cost V 1 base and J 7 bases; bases outside gene matches: 7. Germline V CDR1 and CDR2: LNHNV, YYDKDF (reference sequence). CDR3 coding DNA: TGTGCCACCAGCAGAGGCGGGACAGGGGCGTGGAATGAGCAGTTCTTC. It specifies CATSRGGTGAWNEQFF.

J is TRBJ1-2 and V is TRBV15, with D possibly TRBD1 on 5 matching bases. The germline gives CDR1 LNHNV, CDR2 YYDKDF (reference sequence). V lost 3 bases to trimming and J lost 4 bases, with 12 bases between them. CDR3 length: 14 residues. The CDR3 region has the DNA TGTGCCACCAGCAGGCCCGGACAACTCTATGGCTACACCTTC. It specifies CATSRPGQLYGYTF.